The T cell receptor beta chain described here comes from a study of shared clonotypes between healthy human individuals. As defined, naive CD8 cells were CD45RO-negative and positively selected for CCR7, with terminally differentiated effector memory CD45RA+ cells excluded. Each cell subset's genomic DNA was divided evenly among several immunoSEQ plates. Methods used by the authors: From ImmunoSEQ came sequences covering only the junction and carrying no quality scores, so filtering differed. Here immunoSEQ multiplex PCR was the method, and the copy in TCRdb shows in-frame clones only, minus some. V, J and clone size derive from that table, while D and trimming were established from the DNA sequence. Among 750,000 to 1,000,000 clones, over 90% were seen once, and the ten largest hold 24%. Trimming took 0 bases from V and 4 from J, leaving 13 bases between them. The V gene's germline CDR1 is LNHNV and CDR2 YYDKDF (reference sequence). The CDR3 spans 15 residues.

As to this clone: Its antigen remains unknown.

Study conclusions and caveats: Memory subsets had estimated richness that was generally smaller than that of naive subsets. A limitation of the genetic and exposure-history diversity represented arose from few donors.

What was sequenced was naive CD8+ T cells sorted from blood. This TCR came from a man aged 25 to 40 in good health. The genes are TRBV15 and TRBJ2-7; TRBD1 is a possible D gene (5 bases). The CDR3 DNA reads TGTGCCACCAGCAGAGATAGGGCCCAGGGTTACGAGCAGTACTTC. It yields the protein CATSRDRAQGYEQYF.